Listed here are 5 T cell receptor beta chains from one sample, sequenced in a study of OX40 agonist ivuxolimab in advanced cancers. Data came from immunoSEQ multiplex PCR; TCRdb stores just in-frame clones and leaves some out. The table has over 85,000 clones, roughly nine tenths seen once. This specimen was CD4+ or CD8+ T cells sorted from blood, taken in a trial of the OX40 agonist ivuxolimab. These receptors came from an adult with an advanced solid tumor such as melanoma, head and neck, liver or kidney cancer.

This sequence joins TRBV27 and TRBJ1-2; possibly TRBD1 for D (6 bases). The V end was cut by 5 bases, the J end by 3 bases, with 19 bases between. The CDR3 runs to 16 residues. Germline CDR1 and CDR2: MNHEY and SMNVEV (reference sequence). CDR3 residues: CASSRTVPPIYYGYTF. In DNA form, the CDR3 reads TGTGCCAGCAGTCGGACAGTGCCCCCAATTTACTATGGCTACACCTTC.

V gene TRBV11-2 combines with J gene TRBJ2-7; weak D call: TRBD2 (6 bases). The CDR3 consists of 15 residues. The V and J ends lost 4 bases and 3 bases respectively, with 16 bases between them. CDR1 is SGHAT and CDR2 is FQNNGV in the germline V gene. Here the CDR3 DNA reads TGTGCCAGCAGCTCACAATCCCAGGGAGGCTACGAGCAGTACTTC. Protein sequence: CASSSQSQGGYEQYF.

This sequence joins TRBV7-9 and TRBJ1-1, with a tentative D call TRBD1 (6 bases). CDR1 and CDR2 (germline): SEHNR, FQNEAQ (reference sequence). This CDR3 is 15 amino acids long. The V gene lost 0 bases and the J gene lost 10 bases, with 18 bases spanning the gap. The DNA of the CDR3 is TGTGCCAGCAGCTTAGCCGGACAGCGGGGTGGCTTAGCTTTCTTT. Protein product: CASSLAGQRGGLAFF.

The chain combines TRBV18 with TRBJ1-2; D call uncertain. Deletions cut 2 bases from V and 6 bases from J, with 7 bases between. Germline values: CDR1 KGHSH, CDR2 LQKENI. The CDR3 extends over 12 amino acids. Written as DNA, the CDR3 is TGTGCCAGCTCACCAAGAGATGATGGCTACACCTTC. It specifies CASSPRDDGYTF. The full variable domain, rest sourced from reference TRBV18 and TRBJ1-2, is NAGVMQNPRHLVRRRGQEARLRCSPMKGHSHVYWYRQLPEEGLKFMVYLQKENIIDESGMPKERFSAEFPKEGPSILRIQQVVRGDSAAYFCASSPRDDGYTFGSGTRLTVV.

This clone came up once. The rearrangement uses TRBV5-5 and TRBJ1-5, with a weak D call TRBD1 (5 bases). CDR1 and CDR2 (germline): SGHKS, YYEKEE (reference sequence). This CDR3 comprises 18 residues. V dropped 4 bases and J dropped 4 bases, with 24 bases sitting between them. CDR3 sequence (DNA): TGTGCCAGCAGCCCCCAAGCCGAACACGCTGGGGGTAATCAGCCCCAGCATTTT. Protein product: CASSPQAEHAGGNQPQHF.